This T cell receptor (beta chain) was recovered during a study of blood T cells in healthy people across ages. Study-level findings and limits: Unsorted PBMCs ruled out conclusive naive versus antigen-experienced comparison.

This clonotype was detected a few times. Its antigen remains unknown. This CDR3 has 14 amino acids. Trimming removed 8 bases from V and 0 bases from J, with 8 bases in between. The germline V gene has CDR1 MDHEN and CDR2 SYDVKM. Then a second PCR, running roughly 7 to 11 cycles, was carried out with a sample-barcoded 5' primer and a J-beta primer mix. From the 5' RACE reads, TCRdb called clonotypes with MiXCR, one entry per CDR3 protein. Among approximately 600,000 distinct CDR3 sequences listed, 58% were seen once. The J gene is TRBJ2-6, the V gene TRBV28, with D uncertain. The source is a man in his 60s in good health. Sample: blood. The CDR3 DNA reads TGTGCCAGCCGAATTAGCTCTGGGGCCAACGTCCTGACTTTC. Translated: CASRISSGANVLTF.